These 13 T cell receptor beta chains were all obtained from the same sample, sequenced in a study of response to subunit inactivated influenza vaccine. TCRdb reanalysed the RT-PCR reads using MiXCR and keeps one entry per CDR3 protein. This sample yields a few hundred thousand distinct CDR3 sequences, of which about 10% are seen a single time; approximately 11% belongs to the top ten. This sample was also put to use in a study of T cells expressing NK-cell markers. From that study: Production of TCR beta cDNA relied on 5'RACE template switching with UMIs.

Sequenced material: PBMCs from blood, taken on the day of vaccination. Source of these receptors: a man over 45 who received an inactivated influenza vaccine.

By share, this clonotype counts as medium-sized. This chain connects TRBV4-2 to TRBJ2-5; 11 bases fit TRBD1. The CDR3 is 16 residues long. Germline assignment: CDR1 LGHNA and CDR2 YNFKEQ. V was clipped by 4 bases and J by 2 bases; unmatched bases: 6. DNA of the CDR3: TGTGCCAGCAGCCTCGGGACAGGGGGACCACAAGAGACCCAGTACTTC. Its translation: CASSLGTGGPQETQYF.

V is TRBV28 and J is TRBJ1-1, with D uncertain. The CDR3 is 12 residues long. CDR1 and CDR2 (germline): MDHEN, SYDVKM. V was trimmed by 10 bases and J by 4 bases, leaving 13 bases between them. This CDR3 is CATSFGSTEAFF. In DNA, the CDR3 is TGTGCCACCTCATTCGGCAGCACTGAAGCTTTCTTT.

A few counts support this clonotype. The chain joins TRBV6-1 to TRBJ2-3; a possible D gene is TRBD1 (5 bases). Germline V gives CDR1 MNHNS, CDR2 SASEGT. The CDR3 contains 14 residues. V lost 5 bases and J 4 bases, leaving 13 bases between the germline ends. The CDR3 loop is CASSPSQGPDTQYF. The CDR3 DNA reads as TGTGCCAGCAGTCCATCTCAGGGTCCAGATACGCAGTATTTT.

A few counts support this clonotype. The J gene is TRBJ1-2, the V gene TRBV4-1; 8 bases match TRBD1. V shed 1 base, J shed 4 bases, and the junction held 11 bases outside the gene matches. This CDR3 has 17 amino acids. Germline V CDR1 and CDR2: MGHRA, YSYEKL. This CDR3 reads CASSQGAGGAYLYGYTF. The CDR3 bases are TGCGCCAGCAGCCAAGGTGCAGGGGGCGCTTACCTCTATGGCTACACCTTC.

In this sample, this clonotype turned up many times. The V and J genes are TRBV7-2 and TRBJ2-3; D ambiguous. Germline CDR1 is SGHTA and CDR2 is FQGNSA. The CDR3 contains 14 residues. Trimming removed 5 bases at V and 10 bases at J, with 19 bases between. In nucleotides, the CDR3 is TGTGCCAGCAGCCTATTTCAGCCACCTAGTCCGCAGTATTTT. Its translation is CASSLFQPPSPQYF.

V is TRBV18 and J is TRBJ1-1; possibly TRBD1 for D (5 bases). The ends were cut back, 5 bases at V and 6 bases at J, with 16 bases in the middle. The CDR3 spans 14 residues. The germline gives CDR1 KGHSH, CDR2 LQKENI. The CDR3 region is CASSSNGGVPEAFF. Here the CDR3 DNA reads TGTGCCAGCTCAAGTAACGGGGGAGTCCCTGAAGCTTTCTTT. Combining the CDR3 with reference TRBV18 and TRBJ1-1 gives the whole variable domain NAGVMQNPRHLVRRRGQEARLRCSPMKGHSHVYWYRQLPEEGLKFMVYLQKENIIDESGMPKERFSAEFPKEGPSILRIQQVVRGDSAAYFCASSSNGGVPEAFFGQGTRLTVV.

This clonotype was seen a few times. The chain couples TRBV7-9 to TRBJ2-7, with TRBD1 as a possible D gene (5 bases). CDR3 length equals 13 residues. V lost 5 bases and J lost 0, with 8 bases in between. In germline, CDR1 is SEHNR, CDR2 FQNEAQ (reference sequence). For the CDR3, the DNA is TGTGCCAGCAGCCAGGGCAACTCCTACGAGCAGTACTTC. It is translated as CASSQGNSYEQYF.

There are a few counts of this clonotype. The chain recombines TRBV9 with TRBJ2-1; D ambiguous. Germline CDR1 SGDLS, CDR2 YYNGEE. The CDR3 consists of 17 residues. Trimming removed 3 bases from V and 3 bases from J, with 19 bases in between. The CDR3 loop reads CASSAARTSWGYNEQFF. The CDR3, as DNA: TGTGCCAGCAGCGCGGCTAGGACGTCCTGGGGCTACAATGAGCAGTTCTTC.

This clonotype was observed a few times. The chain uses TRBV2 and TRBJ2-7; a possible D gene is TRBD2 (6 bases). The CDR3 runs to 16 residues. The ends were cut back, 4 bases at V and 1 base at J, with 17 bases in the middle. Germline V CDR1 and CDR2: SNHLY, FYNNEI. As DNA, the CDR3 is TGTGCCAGCAGTGGCTCCCGGGACTTCTTTTCCTACGAGCAGTACTTC. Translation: CASSGSRDFFSYEQYF.

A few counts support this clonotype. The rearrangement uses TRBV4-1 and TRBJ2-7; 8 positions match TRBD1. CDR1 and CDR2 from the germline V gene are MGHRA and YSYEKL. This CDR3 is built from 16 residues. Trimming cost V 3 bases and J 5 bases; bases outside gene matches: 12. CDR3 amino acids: CASSHTLDRGGHEQYF. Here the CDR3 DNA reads TGCGCCAGCAGCCACACCTTAGACAGGGGAGGCCACGAGCAGTACTTC.

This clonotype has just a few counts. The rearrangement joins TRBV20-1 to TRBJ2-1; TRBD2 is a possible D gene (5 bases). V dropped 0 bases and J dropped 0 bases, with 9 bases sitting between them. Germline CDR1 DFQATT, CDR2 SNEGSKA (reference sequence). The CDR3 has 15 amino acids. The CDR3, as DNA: TGCAGTGCTAGAGATGCTAGCAGCTCCTACAATGAGCAGTTCTTC. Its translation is CSARDASSSYNEQFF.

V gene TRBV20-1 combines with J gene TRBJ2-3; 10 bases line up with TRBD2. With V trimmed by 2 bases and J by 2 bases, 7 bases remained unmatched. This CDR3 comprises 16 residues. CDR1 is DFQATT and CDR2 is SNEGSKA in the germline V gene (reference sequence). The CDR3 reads CSARRRTSGITDTQYF. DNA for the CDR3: TGCAGTGCTAGACGCCGGACTAGCGGAATCACAGATACGCAGTATTTT.

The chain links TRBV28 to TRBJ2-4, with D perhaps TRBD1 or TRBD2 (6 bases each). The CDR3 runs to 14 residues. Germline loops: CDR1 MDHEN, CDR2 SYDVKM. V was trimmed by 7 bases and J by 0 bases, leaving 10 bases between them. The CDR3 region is CASTEGGAKNIQYF. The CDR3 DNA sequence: TGTGCCAGCACCGAGGGGGGAGCCAAAAACATTCAGTACTTC.